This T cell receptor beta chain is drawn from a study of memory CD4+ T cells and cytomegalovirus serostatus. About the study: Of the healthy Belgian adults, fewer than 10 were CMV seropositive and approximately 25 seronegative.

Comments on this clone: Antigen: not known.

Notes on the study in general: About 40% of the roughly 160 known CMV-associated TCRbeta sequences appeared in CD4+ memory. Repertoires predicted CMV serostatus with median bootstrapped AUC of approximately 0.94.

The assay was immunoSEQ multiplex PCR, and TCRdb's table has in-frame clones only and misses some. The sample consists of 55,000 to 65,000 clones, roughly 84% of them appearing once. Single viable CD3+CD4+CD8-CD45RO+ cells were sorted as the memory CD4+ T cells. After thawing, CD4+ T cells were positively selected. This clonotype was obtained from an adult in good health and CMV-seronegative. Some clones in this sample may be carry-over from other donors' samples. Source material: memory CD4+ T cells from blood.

The CDR3 here is CASSSPGALWGYTF. The CDR3 nucleotides are TGTGCCAGCAGTTCCCCGGGGGCGCTGTGGGGCTACACCTTC. The chain uses TRBV2 and TRBJ1-2; D is possibly TRBD1 (6 bases). Germline CDR1 SNHLY, CDR2 FYNNEI. With 5 bases removed from V and 8 bases from J, the gap between germline ends came to 18 bases. The CDR3 loop spans 14 amino acids.